This T cell receptor beta chain is drawn from a study of T-cell reconstitution after alpha-beta-depleted transplantation in children. Regarding the study as a whole: As was reported, about two months after transplant, alpha-beta T cells came from several hundred expanded graft clones. A year post-transplant, T-cell counts and diversity derived mostly from newly produced T cells. TCRbeta diversity was high at day 60 in some patients (a result of surviving recipient T cells and thymic progenitors).

This clonotype has only a few counts. As yet, its antigen is unknown. This CDR3 has 12 amino acids. Between the trimmed V and J ends, which lost 6 bases and 10 bases, there was a span of 10 bases. Germline assignment: CDR1 SNHLY and CDR2 FYNNEI. Unique molecular identifiers were incorporated during preparation of the TCRbeta library. TCRdb re-called the PCR reads through MiXCR, storing one row per CDR3 protein. The table lists 73,000 or so distinct CDR3 sequences, roughly 4.5% of them singletons. The gene calls are TRBV2 and TRBJ1-6; possibly TRBD1 for D (6 bases). Specimen: PBMCs, mostly from graft donor cells, collected 180 days after TCRalphabeta/CD19-depleted stem cell transplant. This receptor was obtained from a boy in the first two years of life who had a stem cell transplant for acute myeloid leukemia, so the T cells may come from the graft donor. CDR3 sequence: CASRQGNSPLHF. The CDR3 nucleotides read TGTGCCAGCAGACAGGGTAACTCACCCCTCCACTTT.